The entry that follows covers one TCR beta chain sequence. These data are taken from a study of cytomegalovirus exposure and HLA in healthy donors. Vbeta (60) and Jbeta (13) primers were used in the PCR. Measured with immunoSEQ multiplex PCR; TCRdb has only the in-frame clones, and not every one. The sample carries about 170,000 clones, about 75% recorded once. Germline V gene sequence: CDR1 SGHRS, CDR2 YFSETQ. The V gene lost 4 bases and the J gene lost 4 bases, with 20 bases spanning the gap. The length of the CDR3 is 16 residues. The receptor comes from a woman aged 50 to 60 in good health and CMV-seropositive. Specimen: PBMCs. The chain joins TRBV5-1 to TRBJ1-1; maybe TRBD1 (6 bases). The CDR3 spells CASSAVGGGRATEAFF. In nucleotides, the CDR3 is TGCGCCAGCAGCGCCGTCGGGGGGGGCAGGGCCACTGAAGCTTTCTTT.